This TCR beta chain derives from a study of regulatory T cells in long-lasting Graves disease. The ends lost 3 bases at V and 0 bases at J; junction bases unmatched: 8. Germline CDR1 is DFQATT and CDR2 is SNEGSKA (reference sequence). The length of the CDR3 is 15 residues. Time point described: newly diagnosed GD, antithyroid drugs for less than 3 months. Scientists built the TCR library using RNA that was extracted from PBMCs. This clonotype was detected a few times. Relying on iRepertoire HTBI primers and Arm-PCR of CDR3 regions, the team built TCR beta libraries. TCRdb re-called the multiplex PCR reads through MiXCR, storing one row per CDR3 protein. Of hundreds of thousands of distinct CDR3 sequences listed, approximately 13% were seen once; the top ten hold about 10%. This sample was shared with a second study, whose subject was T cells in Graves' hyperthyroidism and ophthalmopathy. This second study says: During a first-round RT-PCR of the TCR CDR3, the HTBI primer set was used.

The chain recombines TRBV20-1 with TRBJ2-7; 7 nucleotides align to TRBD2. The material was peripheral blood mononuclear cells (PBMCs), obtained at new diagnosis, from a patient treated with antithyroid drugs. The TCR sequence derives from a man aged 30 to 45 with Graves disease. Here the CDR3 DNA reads TGCAGTGCTAGTAATCCGGGAGGCCTCTCCTACGAGCAGTACTTC. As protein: CSASNPGGLSYEQYF.